The rows below give T cell receptor beta chains drawn from one sample of a study of T-cell reconstitution after alpha-beta-depleted transplantation in children. A single record per CDR3 protein comes from TCRdb applying MiXCR to the PCR reads. The sample records around 400,000 distinct CDR3 sequences, approximately 10% being singletons. The material sequenced was PBMCs from the stem cell graft donor, taken from the stem cell graft. The source of these receptors is a human donor who donated a stem cell graft to a child with acute myeloid leukemia. Both conserved end residues are part of each CDR3. The D gene is left open where the match is weak. Where a row states a size, it is once, few, many or the class of an expanded clone; other rows omit it.

CDR3: CASSLLLTGELFF
DNA: TGTGCCAGCAGTTTATTGCTTACCGGGGAGCTGTTTTTT
D: .
size: .
V: TRBV12-3/TRBV12-4
J: TRBJ2-2

CDR3: CASGDSSYNEQFF
DNA: TGCGCCAGCGGTGACAGCTCCTACAATGAGCAGTTCTTC
D: .
size: few
V: TRBV5-1
J: TRBJ2-1

CDR3: CASSQDMGGSSYNEQFF
DNA: TGTGCCAGCAGCCAAGATATGGGGGGCAGTTCCTACAATGAGCAGTTCTTC
D: .
size: few
V: TRBV4-2
J: TRBJ2-1

CDR3: CSATSSGRAGNEQFF
DNA: TGCAGTGCTACTAGTAGCGGGAGGGCCGGAAATGAGCAGTTCTTC
D: TRBD2
size: many
V: TRBV20-1
J: TRBJ2-1

CDR3: CASSLAPATNEKLFF
DNA: TGTGCCAGCAGCTTAGCGCCCGCAACTAATGAAAAACTGTTTTTT
D: .
size: few
V: TRBV7-2
J: TRBJ1-4

CDR3: CSVGGPSVDEQFF
DNA: TGCAGCGTTGGTGGACCCTCTGTAGATGAGCAGTTCTTC
D: .
size: .
V: TRBV29-1
J: TRBJ2-1

CDR3: CSARERIRGSNQPQHF
DNA: TGCAGTGCTAGAGAACGCATCAGGGGTAGCAATCAGCCCCAGCATTTT
D: .
size: .
V: TRBV20-1
J: TRBJ1-5

CDR3: CSAESGRASNEQFF
DNA: TGCAGTGCTGAGAGCGGGAGGGCCTCCAATGAGCAGTTCTTC
D: TRBD2
size: many
V: TRBV20-1
J: TRBJ2-1

CDR3: CASGRTREETQYF
DNA: TGTGCCAGCGGCCGGACAAGGGAAGAGACCCAGTACTTC
D: .
size: .
V: TRBV7-8
J: TRBJ2-5

CDR3: CASSLGPSQPQHF
DNA: TGTGCCAGCAGCTTAGGCCCGAGCCAGCCCCAGCATTTT
D: .
size: many
V: TRBV7-6
J: TRBJ1-5

CDR3: CASSFLGGVDNEQFF
DNA: TGTGCCAGCAGCTTCTTGGGGGGTGTTGACAATGAGCAGTTCTTC
D: .
size: few
V: TRBV7-8
J: TRBJ2-1

CDR3: CASSLISGPGELFF
DNA: TGTGCCAGCAGCTTAATATCAGGCCCCGGGGAGCTGTTTTTT
D: .
size: .
V: TRBV7-8
J: TRBJ2-2

CDR3: CASRDYLDPTETQYF
DNA: TGCGCCAGCAGGGATTACCTTGACCCAACGGAGACCCAGTACTTC
D: .
size: few
V: TRBV5-1
J: TRBJ2-5

CDR3: CASSQEWSTGTGGETQYF
DNA: TGCGCCAGCAGCCAAGAATGGTCAACCGGGACAGGGGGAGAGACCCAGTACTTC
D: TRBD1
size: .
V: TRBV4-1
J: TRBJ2-5

CDR3: CSARDPTSGGETQYF
DNA: TGCAGTGCTAGAGATCCGACTAGCGGGGGTGAGACCCAGTACTTC
D: TRBD2
size: many
V: TRBV20-1
J: TRBJ2-5

CDR3: CASRLPGLAGETQYF
DNA: TGTGCCAGCAGGTTACCGGGACTAGCGGGAGAGACCCAGTACTTC
D: TRBD2
size: .
V: TRBV7-8
J: TRBJ2-5

CDR3: CASSQGLIAGGPTGELFF
DNA: TGCGCCAGCAGCCAAGGTTTAATAGCGGGAGGGCCTACCGGGGAGCTGTTTTTT
D: TRBD2
size: .
V: TRBV4-3
J: TRBJ2-2

CDR3: CASSYWGQGDSPLHF
DNA: TGTGCCAGCAGTTACTGGGGACAGGGCGATTCACCCCTCCACTTT
D: TRBD1
size: few
V: TRBV6-5
J: TRBJ1-6

CDR3: CASMMGADTGELFF
DNA: TGTGCCAGCATGATGGGTGCGGACACCGGGGAGCTGTTTTTT
D: .
size: many
V: TRBV6-1
J: TRBJ2-2

CDR3: CASRPGASGVTYEQYF
DNA: TGTGCCAGCAGACCGGGAGCTAGCGGGGTTACATACGAGCAGTACTTC
D: TRBD2
size: many
V: TRBV7-2
J: TRBJ2-7

CDR3: CASRPEGVRETQYF
DNA: TGTGCCAGCAGACCCGAGGGGGTGAGAGAGACCCAGTACTTC
D: .
size: .
V: TRBV6-1
J: TRBJ2-5

CDR3: CASSLAPRGTSYNEQFF
DNA: TGTGCCAGCAGCTTGGCTCCGAGGGGGACCTCCTACAATGAGCAGTTCTTC
D: .
size: few
V: TRBV5-4
J: TRBJ2-1

CDR3: CASSVAASTNTGELFF
DNA: TGTGCCAGCAGCGTAGCGGCATCTACGAACACCGGGGAGCTGTTTTTT
D: .
size: .
V: TRBV9
J: TRBJ2-2

CDR3: CASSAGAGQWGISSYNEQFF
DNA: TGTGCCAGCAGCGCGGGGGCGGGACAGTGGGGAATTAGCTCCTACAATGAGCAGTTCTTC
D: .
size: .
V: TRBV9
J: TRBJ2-1

CDR3: CASSPTGTGNSPLHF
DNA: TGTGCCAGCAGCCCCACCGGGACAGGGAATTCACCCCTCCACTTT
D: TRBD1
size: .
V: TRBV7-9
J: TRBJ1-6

CDR3: CASSSGLAEPQETQYF
DNA: TGCGCCAGCAGCTCCGGACTAGCAGAACCCCAAGAGACCCAGTACTTC
D: TRBD2
size: .
V: TRBV5-1
J: TRBJ2-5

CDR3: CSARTYTGAYGYTF
DNA: TGCAGTGCTAGGACCTATACGGGGGCCTATGGCTACACCTTC
D: .
size: .
V: TRBV20-1
J: TRBJ1-2

CDR3: CASSEVVQGSQYF
DNA: TGTGCCAGCAGTGAAGTTGTTCAGGGTTCGCAGTATTTT
D: .
size: .
V: TRBV6-1
J: TRBJ2-3

CDR3: CASSPVSGWVSYNEQFF
DNA: TGCGCCAGCAGCCCAGTTAGCGGGTGGGTCTCCTACAATGAGCAGTTCTTC
D: TRBD2
size: few
V: TRBV4-3
J: TRBJ2-1

CDR3: CASSQGRGTYEQYF
DNA: TGCGCCAGCAGCCAAGGTAGGGGTACCTACGAGCAGTACTTC
D: .
size: .
V: TRBV4-1
J: TRBJ2-7

CDR3: CASSYPPGRGNTGELFF
DNA: TGCGCCAGCAGCTACCCCCCGGGGAGGGGTAACACCGGGGAGCTGTTTTTT
D: TRBD2
size: few
V: TRBV5-1
J: TRBJ2-2

CDR3: CASSLRSGANVLTF
DNA: TGTGCCAGCAGCTTACGTTCTGGGGCCAACGTCCTGACTTTC
D: .
size: .
V: TRBV5-6
J: TRBJ2-6

CDR3: CASNYGGVNEQFF
DNA: TGCGCCAGCAACTACGGCGGGGTCAATGAGCAGTTCTTC
D: .
size: few
V: TRBV5-1
J: TRBJ2-1

CDR3: CASSRLGQLPNSPLHF
DNA: TGTGCCAGCAGCCGACTCGGACAACTACCTAATTCACCCCTCCACTTT
D: .
size: .
V: TRBV6-1
J: TRBJ1-6

CDR3: CSAWDGGGADTQYF
DNA: TGCAGTGCGTGGGACGGCGGCGGGGCAGATACGCAGTATTTT
D: .
size: .
V: TRBV20-1
J: TRBJ2-3

CDR3: CSAPRTGAPLNEQFF
DNA: TGCAGTGCGCCTCGGACAGGGGCCCCTTTGAATGAGCAGTTCTTC
D: TRBD1
size: .
V: TRBV20-1
J: TRBJ2-1

CDR3: CAIKGRINQPQHF
DNA: TGTGCCATCAAGGGGCGGATCAATCAGCCCCAGCATTTT
D: .
size: few
V: TRBV10-3
J: TRBJ1-5

CDR3: CASSIRDTSTDTQYF
DNA: TGTGCCAGCAGCATCCGGGACACTAGCACAGATACGCAGTATTTT
D: .
size: .
V: TRBV27
J: TRBJ2-3

CDR3: CSARGRGGTITDTQYF
DNA: TGCAGTGCTAGAGGGCGGGGGGGCACCATCACAGATACGCAGTATTTT
D: TRBD2
size: .
V: TRBV20-1
J: TRBJ2-3

CDR3: CATSRTAGAAYDQYF
DNA: TGTGCCACCAGCCGCACGGCCGGAGCTGCCTACGACCAGTACTTC
D: .
size: .
V: TRBV15
J: TRBJ2-7

CDR3: CASSYFWGRSSGANVLTF
DNA: TGTGCCAGCAGTTACTTCTGGGGGCGGTCCTCTGGGGCCAACGTCCTGACTTTC
D: .
size: few
V: TRBV6-2/TRBV6-3
J: TRBJ2-6